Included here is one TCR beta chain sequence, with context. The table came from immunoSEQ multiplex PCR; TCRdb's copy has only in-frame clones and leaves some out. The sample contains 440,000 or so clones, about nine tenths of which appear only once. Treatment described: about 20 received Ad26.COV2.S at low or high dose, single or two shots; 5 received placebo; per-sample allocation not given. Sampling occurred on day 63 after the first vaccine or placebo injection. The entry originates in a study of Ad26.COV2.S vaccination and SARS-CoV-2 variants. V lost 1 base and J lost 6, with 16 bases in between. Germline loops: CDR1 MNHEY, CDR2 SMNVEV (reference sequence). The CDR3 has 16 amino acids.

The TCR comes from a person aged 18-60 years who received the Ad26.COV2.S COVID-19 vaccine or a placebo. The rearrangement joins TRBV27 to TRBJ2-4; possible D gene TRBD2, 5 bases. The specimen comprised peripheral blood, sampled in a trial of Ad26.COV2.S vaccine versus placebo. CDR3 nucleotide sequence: TGTGCCAGCAGTTTATTCCCGGAGGCGGTTCCAAACATTCAGTACTTC. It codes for CASSLFPEAVPNIQYF.